One TCR beta chain is described in this entry. This clone is a singleton in its sample. Its recognized antigen is unknown. No base quality values were provided; no much bigger clone lies one nucleotide off. Unmatched junction bases come to 4, with V trimmed by 0 bases and J by 3 bases. From cysteine to phenylalanine, the CDR3 is 16 amino acids long. The only DNA kept is the CDR3, 48 bases in frame from the first base. The CDR1 and CDR2 encoded by the germline V gene are MNHEY and SVGAGI. The data stem from a study of T cell responses to AZD1222 COVID-19 vaccine (TCRdb year 2021). Background on the whole study: AZD1222 recipients whose second dose came at about 4 weeks and those whose second dose came at about 12 weeks were combined into one group, since spike-specific TCR depth and breadth did not differ between the two schedules. TCR sequencing covered 230 or so trial participants: some 210 given two doses of AZD1222 and 26 given two doses of MenACWY control vaccine. Enrollment into the trials was organized by age into subgroups of 18-55, 56-69 and 70-plus years, and those subgroups contained about 160, 30 and 59 TCR-sequenced participants, respectively. Study-level results and caveats: Nearly half of unique spike-specific TCRs reportedly recognized epitopes outside regions mutated in the B.1.351 and B.1.1.7 variants. The whole spike protein was spanned by vaccine-associated CD4 TCRs, and dominant responses were seen in regions 160-218 and 743-854. Conclusions about previously exposed vaccinees are limited because only six or seven AZD1222 recipients were SARS-CoV-2 seropositive at baseline. Participants were mostly white British and included more females than males, and it was suggested by the authors that clonal diversity may have been underestimated. The 56-69-year group was small, and its depth increase did not reach significance, likely because of low power. A significant rise in spike-specific TCR breadth and depth was observed after two AZD1222 doses relative to day 0 and relative to MenACWY recipients. No day 14 peak-response samples were available, so repertoires were characterized only after the peak T cell response.

The CDR3 regions of human TCRbeta chains were subjected to immunosequencing. Per the authors' processing: Repertoire TCRs were matched against a reference library of SARS-CoV-2-specific TCRs generated with the MIRA antigen-specificity platform. Breadth meant the fraction of unique TCRs that were SARS-CoV-2-associated, whereas depth meant the fraction of total T cells that were SARS-CoV-2-associated. Using the MIRA data, each spike-specific TCR was assigned both to the spike region to which the TCR was reactive and to a CD4 or CD8 class. Log10-transformed breadth and depth values were compared by one-way ANOVA with Sidak's multiple comparisons tests. Entries here come from immuneACCESS through TCRdb and include only in-frame sequences with V and J called. Some clones fail to appear in such tables; in the studies checked, an unresolved V gene covers under half of the shortfall, and the cause of the remainder is unknown. From that table come the V and J calls and clone size; the DNA was used to work out D and trimming. In this sample the table shows 100,000 to 150,000 clones, over 75% of which occur a single time. 8.5% to 10% of the sample goes to the ten largest clones.

The sample's time point, from its label and the paper: baseline before first vaccination. The vaccinee samples were drawn from two UK trials, COV001 and COV002, one of which was a single-blind randomized controlled phase 2/3 trial testing AZD1222 (ChAdOx1 nCoV-19) in healthy adults. For TCRbeta chain sequencing, PBMC samples were collected from trial participants at day 0 and at day 28 after the second dose. The specimen was peripheral blood, collected on day 0 of AZD1222 vaccination. The chain joins TRBV6-5 to TRBJ2-3; 9 junctional bases match TRBD2. The TCR sequence derives from an adult in good health. The DNA sequence is as follows: TGTGCCAGCAGTTACTCGATGGCGGGAGGGACAGATACGCAGTATTTT. It translates to CASSYSMAGGTDTQYF.